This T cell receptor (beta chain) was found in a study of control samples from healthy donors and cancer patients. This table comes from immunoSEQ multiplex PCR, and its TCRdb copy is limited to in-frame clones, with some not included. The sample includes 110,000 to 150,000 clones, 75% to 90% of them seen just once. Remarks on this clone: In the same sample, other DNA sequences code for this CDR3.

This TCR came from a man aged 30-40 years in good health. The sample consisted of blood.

In DNA, the CDR3 is TGCGCCAGCAGCCAAGATTTGGGTAGCTCCTATAATTCACCCCTCCACTTT. Residues: CASSQDLGSSYNSPLHF. The chain links TRBV4-3 to TRBJ1-6, with D unresolved. Germline loops: CDR1 LGHNA, CDR2 YSLEER. Trimming pared 0 bases from V and 0 bases from J, leaving 9 bases between. The CDR3 runs 17 residues.